The entry below describes one T cell receptor beta chain. The data were taken from a study of T cell responses to AZD1222 COVID-19 vaccine. Repertoires were generated with immunoSEQ multiplex PCR, while TCRdb's copy carries only in-frame clones and drops some. The sample has roughly 200,000 clones, 90% to 95% seen once; the top ten hold roughly 0.99%. This sequence originates from an adult in good health. The sample in question was peripheral blood, obtained on day 0 of MenACWY control vaccination.

CDR3 bases: TGTGCCAGCAGTTCGGGGGGCGGCTCGCGCAATCAGCCCCAGCATTTT. Amino acids: CASSSGGGSRNQPQHF. This chain links TRBV28 with TRBJ1-5; weak D call: TRBD1 (6 bases). Germline CDR1 is MDHEN and CDR2 is SYDVKM. With 4 bases removed from V and 2 bases from J, the gap between germline ends came to 15 bases. This CDR3 is 16 amino acids long.